This TCR beta chain appears in the sequencing data of a study of blood T cell repertoires in COVID-19. Across the whole study: The United States, Italy and Spain provided the acute and convalescent COVID-19 samples. Sources were T cells, B-cell-depleted T cells, or PBMCs; the material itself was cDNA or gDNA.

The protocol was immunoSEQ multiplex PCR, while the TCRdb copy is restricted to in-frame clones and leaves out a portion. The repertoire holds some 14,000 clones, with about 87% as singletons. This clonotype originated in a human donor in a cohort sampled during active COVID-19. Sequenced material: peripheral blood.

In DNA form, the CDR3 reads TGTGCCAGCAGCTTGAAGCCAGATACGCAGTATTTT. Encoded protein: CASSLKPDTQYF. The chain couples TRBV5-6 to TRBJ2-3; no definite D call. Germline V gene lookup returns CDR1 SGHDT and CDR2 YYEEEE. The CDR3 is made up of 12 amino acids. V dropped 1 base and J dropped 4 bases, with 4 bases sitting between them.